This entry is about one TCR beta chain. This record comes from a study of blood T cell repertoires in COVID-19. Overall study context: The samples span acute and convalescent COVID-19 from the United States, Italy and Spain. PBMCs, B-cell-depleted T cells, or T cells were the source of the cDNA or gDNA that made up the material.

Original processing methods: For nucleated cells, counts were estimated from reference gene primer amplification. This table comes from immunoSEQ multiplex PCR, and its TCRdb copy is limited to in-frame clones, with some not included. That table supplies the V and J calls and clone size; D and trimming were determined from the DNA. The data contain roughly 92,000 clones, approximately 86% of them singletons. This TCR was recovered from a man aged 45-65 years with acute or convalescent COVID-19. Input material: peripheral blood.

Here the CDR3 reads CASSILPGSGNTIYF. Written as DNA, the CDR3 is TGTGCCAGTAGTATACTACCGGGCTCTGGAAACACCATATATTTT. V gene TRBV19 combines with J gene TRBJ1-3; D call uncertain. This CDR3 contains 15 residues. From germline, CDR1 is LNHDA and CDR2 SQIVND (reference sequence). Deletions cut 2 bases from V and 0 bases from J, with 8 bases between.